These 27 T cell receptor beta chains originate from one sample sequenced in a study of blood T cell repertoires in COVID-19. Using immunoSEQ multiplex PCR, the repertoire was profiled, and TCRdb retains in-frame clones only, with some absent. The table shows about 520,000 clones, with roughly 88% occurring only once. Source material: peripheral blood. The receptors were gathered from a human donor in a cohort sampled during active COVID-19.

The chain combines TRBV2 with TRBJ1-2, with TRBD1 matching 7 bases. The trim removed 3 bases at V and 8 bases at J, leaving 9 bases unmatched. Germline V lookup: CDR1 SNHLY, CDR2 FYNNEI. CDR3 length: 14 amino acids. The CDR3 here is CASSETGKSIGYTF. The CDR3 DNA reads as TGTGCCAGCAGTGAGACAGGGAAAAGTATAGGCTACACCTTC.

The genes are TRBV5-6 and TRBJ1-1; a possible D gene is TRBD1 (5 bases). CDR1 and CDR2 (germline): SGHDT, YYEEEE. The CDR3 totals 15 residues. With 4 bases removed from V and 4 bases from J, the gap between germline ends came to 17 bases. CDR3 sequence: CASSRQGVLVTEAFF. The CDR3 coding sequence is TGTGCCAGCAGCCGCCAAGGGGTTTTGGTCACTGAAGCTTTCTTT.

This clone was seen once. This chain connects TRBV5-4 to TRBJ2-7; 11 positions match TRBD2. There are 18 residues in the CDR3. Germline values: CDR1 SGHNT, CDR2 YYREEE (reference sequence). Trimming took 0 bases from V and 4 from J; bases not matched to a gene: 12. The DNA for the CDR3 is TGTGCCAGCAGCTTGGCCGGGACTAGCGGAGGGCTTAGGTACGAGCAGTACTTC. Protein sequence: CASSLAGTSGGLRYEQYF.

This clone was counted once. The V call is TRBV27, the J call TRBJ2-3; TRBD1 is a possible D gene (6 bases). V lost 5 bases, J lost 1 base, and 19 bases lay in between. There are 17 residues in the CDR3. Germline CDR1 is MNHEY and CDR2 is SMNVEV (reference sequence). The CDR3 sequence: CASSTYAKGDRTDTQYF. DNA for the CDR3: TGTGCCAGCAGTACCTACGCCAAGGGGGATCGCACAGATACGCAGTATTTT.

The rearrangement joins TRBV7-3 to TRBJ1-3; D may be TRBD1 (5 bases). The V end was cut by 5 bases, the J end by 2 bases, with 16 bases between. Germline values: CDR1 SGHTA, CDR2 FQGTGA. This CDR3 has 16 residues. The CDR3 protein is CASSPPRAGPGNTIYF. In nucleotides, the CDR3 is TGTGCCAGCAGCCCCCCGCGCGCAGGGCCTGGAAACACCATATATTTT.

The rearrangement uses TRBV28 and TRBJ1-4; 8 bases are shared with TRBD1. Germline trimming cut 5 bases from V and 8 bases from J; bases unmatched to any gene: 16. The CDR3 contains 17 residues. Looked up from germline, CDR1 is MDHEN and CDR2 is SYDVKM. The CDR3 protein is CASSTVGPGGAGEKLFF. The CDR3 nucleotides read TGTGCCAGCAGTACGGTGGGCCCAGGGGGCGCTGGAGAAAAACTGTTTTTT.

The genes are TRBV30 and TRBJ2-5; D is unclear. The germline gives CDR1 GTSNPN, CDR2 SVGIG (reference sequence). This CDR3 contains 12 residues. The ends were cut back, 3 bases at V and 5 bases at J, with 10 bases in the middle. This chain's CDR3 is CAWSWSEETQYF. DNA for the CDR3: TGTGCCTGGAGCTGGAGCGAGGAGACCCAGTACTTC.

The rearrangement uses TRBV19 and TRBJ1-5; D is ambiguous. CDR1 and CDR2 (germline): LNHDA, SQIVND (reference sequence). This CDR3 region has 14 residues. V shed 1 base and J shed 6 bases, with 10 bases lying between them. The CDR3 sequence: CASSIGPGIQPQHF. The CDR3 DNA reads TGTGCCAGTAGTATAGGGCCGGGGATTCAGCCCCAGCATTTT.

The chain couples TRBV19 to TRBJ2-2; D unclear. V gave up 3 bases and J gave up 4 bases, with 6 bases separating them. CDR1 LNHDA and CDR2 SQIVND come from the germline V gene (reference sequence). The CDR3 contains 13 residues. CDR3 residues: CASSISRTGELFF. The CDR3 coding sequence is TGTGCCAGTAGTATTTCCCGCACCGGGGAGCTGTTTTTT.

With regard to this clone: The sample contains more than one DNA sequence encoding this CDR3. The rearrangement joins TRBV15 to TRBJ1-4, with a weak D call TRBD1 (6 bases). The CDR3 length is 13 residues. V lost 5 bases, J lost 5 bases, and 9 bases lay in between. Germline V gives CDR1 LNHNV, CDR2 YYDKDF (reference sequence). Here the CDR3 DNA reads TGTGCCACCAGCGGGGGCCCAAATGAAAAACTGTTTTTT. Amino acid sequence: CATSGGPNEKLFF.

CDR3 amino acids: CASSFSGGDTQYF. The CDR3 DNA sequence: TGTGCCAGCAGCTTTAGCGGAGGGGATACGCAGTATTTT. This sequence joins TRBV7-2 and TRBJ2-3; D is possibly TRBD2 (6 bases). Germline CDR1 is SGHTA and CDR2 is FQGNSA. This CDR3 has 13 amino acids. With 3 bases removed from V and 6 bases from J, the gap between germline ends came to 10 bases.

J is TRBJ2-3 and V is TRBV4-3; 14 bases fit TRBD2. Trimming at V came to 1 base and at J to 6 bases, leaving 3 bases not matched to a gene. The CDR3 length is 16 residues. Germline values: CDR1 LGHNA, CDR2 YSLEER. The CDR3 reads CASSQGLAGGRDTQYF. The CDR3 DNA reads TGCGCCAGCAGCCAAGGACTAGCGGGAGGGAGGGATACGCAGTATTTT.

This chain uses TRBV19 with TRBJ1-6; no reliable D call. The CDR3 spans 16 residues. The V end lost 1 base, the J end lost 7 bases, and 14 bases lay between the germline ends. Germline V CDR1 and CDR2: LNHDA, SQIVND (reference sequence). In DNA form, the CDR3 reads TGTGCCAGTAGTATAGGCCGTACTTCTTGGAATTCACCCCTCCACTTT. This gives the protein CASSIGRTSWNSPLHF.

This chain joins TRBV4-3 and TRBJ2-2; 9 bases are shared with TRBD1. The CDR3 length is 16 residues. The germline V gene has CDR1 LGHNA and CDR2 YSLEER. The V and J ends lost 0 bases and 6 bases, in that order; junction bases with no gene match: 5. The CDR3 coding sequence is TGCGCCAGCAGCCAAGAGGGACAGGGAGGCGCCGGGGAGCTGTTTTTT. The encoded protein is CASSQEGQGGAGELFF.

This chain links TRBV6-5 with TRBJ2-7, with TRBD1 matching 7 bases. The CDR3 extends over 12 amino acids. With V trimmed by 7 bases and J by 3 bases, 3 bases remained unmatched. CDR1 is MNHEY, CDR2 SVGAGI, per germline. The CDR3 DNA follows: TGTGCCAGCACCAGGGGGTTCTACGAGCAGTACTTC. It codes for CASTRGFYEQYF.

The rearrangement uses TRBV9 and TRBJ2-5; D gene ambiguous. This CDR3 region has 15 residues. The ends were cut back, 0 bases at V and 2 bases at J, with 11 bases in the middle. Germline V gene data show CDR1 as SGDLS and CDR2 as YYNGEE. CDR3 sequence: CASSVDPVGQETQYF. The CDR3 bases are TGTGCCAGCAGCGTAGATCCGGTTGGTCAAGAGACCCAGTACTTC.

J is TRBJ1-4 and V is TRBV24-1; TRBD1 is a possible D gene (6 bases). Germline CDR1 and CDR2: KGHDR and SFDVKD. The CDR3 covers 14 residues. Trimming stripped 1 base from V and 10 bases from J, with 12 bases between. CDR3 nucleotide sequence: TGTGCCACCAGTGATTTAGGACAGCCCGGAAAACTGTTTTTT. Residues: CATSDLGQPGKLFF.

This rearrangement joins TRBV20-1 to TRBJ1-1; D is undetermined. Trimming left V 6 bases short and J 1 base short, with 6 bases between. Germline V lookup: CDR1 DFQATT, CDR2 SNEGSKA (reference sequence). The CDR3 spans 11 residues. DNA of the CDR3: TGCAGTGCCCCAGAGAACACTGAAGCTTTCTTT. This translates into CSAPENTEAFF.

This rearrangement joins TRBV5-4 to TRBJ1-2; 7 bases map to TRBD1. This CDR3 has 16 amino acids. V was clipped by 4 bases and J by 4 bases; unmatched bases: 13. Germline lookup yields CDR1 SGHNT and CDR2 YYREEE (reference sequence). This CDR3 reads CASSQAREGAIYGYTF. The CDR3 nucleotides are TGTGCCAGCAGCCAGGCCCGCGAGGGGGCCATCTATGGCTACACCTTC. Full variable domain (remainder filled in from reference TRBV5-4 and TRBJ1-2): ETGVTQSPTHLIKTRGQQVTLRCSSQSGHNTVSWYQQALGQGPQFIFQYYREEENGRGNFPPRFSGLQFPNYSSELNVNALELDDSALYLCASSQAREGAIYGYTFGSGTRLTVV.

This clone was detected only a few times. The rearrangement uses TRBV9 and TRBJ2-1; TRBD2 matches at 9 bases. V was clipped by 0 bases and J by 0 bases; unmatched bases: 4. The length of the CDR3 is 17 residues. Per germline, CDR1 SGDLS and CDR2 YYNGEE. CDR3 in DNA: TGTGCCAGCAGCGTAGGGAGCGGGAGGAGCTCCTACAATGAGCAGTTCTTC. Protein: CASSVGSGRSSYNEQFF. Variable domain in full (rest from reference TRBV9 and TRBJ2-1): DSGVTQTPKHLITATGQRVTLRCSPRSGDLSVYWYQQSLDQGLQFLIQYYNGEERAKGNILERFSAQQFPDLHSELNLSSLELGDSALYFCASSVGSGRSSYNEQFFGPGTRLTVL.

The J gene is TRBJ2-1, the V gene TRBV29-1; 14 bases agree with TRBD2. The CDR3 consists of 19 residues. Trimming cost V 4 bases and J 8 bases; bases outside gene matches: 19. CDR1 and CDR2 (germline): SQVTM, ANQGSEA. This CDR3 reads CSVAPFRRLAGGPSHEQFF. As DNA, the CDR3 is TGCAGCGTTGCTCCGTTCCGTAGACTAGCGGGAGGGCCCAGCCATGAGCAGTTCTTC.

The DNA for the CDR3 is TGTGCCAGCAGCGTAGTGCCAGGGTCGGAGACCCAGTACTTC. Its protein is CASSVVPGSETQYF. The gene calls are TRBV9 and TRBJ2-5; tentatively, D is TRBD1 (5 bases). This CDR3 is built from 14 residues. The ends were cut back, 0 bases at V and 5 bases at J, with 11 bases in the middle. CDR1 SGDLS and CDR2 YYNGEE come from the germline V gene.

The rearrangement joins TRBV6-5 to TRBJ2-7, with D possibly being TRBD2 (6 bases). The CDR3 extends over 13 amino acids. V lost 9 bases and J lost 2, with 14 bases in between. CDR1 is MNHEY, CDR2 SVGAGI, per germline. The DNA of the CDR3 is TGTGCCAGTACGTGGGAGGTTACCTACGAGCAGTACTTC. Its protein is CASTWEVTYEQYF.

The sample holds one count of this clone. The chain uses TRBV3-1 (or the pseudogene TRBV3-2) and TRBJ2-7; 7 bases fit TRBD1. The V and J ends lost 2 bases and 1 base, in that order; junction bases with no gene match: 5. Germline V gene data show CDR1 as LGHDT and CDR2 as YNNKEL (reference sequence). The CDR3 runs 15 residues. CDR3 in DNA: TGTGCCAGCAGCCAAAACCCGGGACAGTCCTACGAGCAGTACTTC. Protein: CASSQNPGQSYEQYF.

This clone has only a few counts. The V call is TRBV7-2, the J call TRBJ2-2; no definite D call. Trimming cost V 0 bases and J 8 bases, with 10 bases left between them. Germline CDR1 reads SGHTA; CDR2 reads FQGNSA. The CDR3 consists of 14 residues. The CDR3 DNA is TGTGCCAGCAGCTTAGCCAGTAATATGGGGGAGCTGTTTTTT. It codes for CASSLASNMGELFF.

The genes are TRBV29-1 and TRBJ2-7; the match to TRBD1 covers 11 bases. CDR3 size: 14 residues. CDR1 and CDR2 (germline): SQVTM, ANQGSEA. The ends lost 4 bases at V and 6 bases at J; junction bases unmatched: 8. Written as DNA, the CDR3 is TGCAGCGTTGGATTCCGGGACAGGGGGGGCGAGCAGTACTTC. Encoded protein: CSVGFRDRGGEQYF.

The gene calls are TRBV6-2 or TRBV6-3 and TRBJ1-2; D uncertain. Germline CDR1 is MNHEY and CDR2 is SVGEGT. This CDR3 contains 13 residues. V dropped 6 bases and J dropped 4 bases, with 12 bases sitting between them. The CDR3 loop is CASSRDGSYGYTF. The CDR3 nucleotides read TGTGCCAGCAGCCGCGACGGGAGCTATGGCTACACCTTC.